The clone carrying this T cell receptor (beta chain) has just a few counts. As yet, its antigen is unknown. The sample belongs to a study of T cells in Graves' hyperthyroidism and ophthalmopathy. On the study more broadly: The blood sample was taken at first diagnosis, before treatment began.

The TCR beta CDR3 regions underwent amplification using RNA transcripts as the source. The TCR CDR3 was amplified in a first-round RT-PCR using the HTBI primer set. TCRdb processed the multiplex PCR reads anew with MiXCR; each CDR3 protein has one entry. This table has hundreds of thousands of distinct CDR3 sequences, around 15% appearing once. Looked up from germline, CDR1 is MNHNS and CDR2 is SASEGT. The CDR3 is 17 residues long. V was shortened by 2 bases and J by 0 bases, with 11 bases between the two germline ends. Disease duration was under 3 months in the ophthalmopathy patients, who also had a Clinical Activity Score of at least 3 and a NOSPECS grade of at least 4. Orbital computed tomography, thyroid ultrasound, serum thyroxine and TRAb, and clinical symptoms together informed the diagnoses. The study, taken as a whole, reports: Most expanded thyroid clonotypes above 0.001 also appeared in blood.

Sample: blood. The sequence was collected from a woman aged 40 to 49 with Graves' ophthalmopathy. This chain uses TRBV6-1 with TRBJ2-6; D call uncertain. Here the CDR3 reads CASSEWALFSGANVLTF. In DNA form, the CDR3 reads TGTGCCAGCAGTGAATGGGCTCTCTTCTCTGGGGCCAACGTCCTGACTTTC.